This passage covers 19 T cell receptor beta chains from one sample sequenced in a study of cytomegalovirus exposure and HLA in healthy donors. Amplification used 60 Vbeta primers and 13 Jbeta primers. The table came from immunoSEQ multiplex PCR; TCRdb's copy has only in-frame clones and leaves some out. The sample yields around 100,000 clones, 67% seen once. The sequenced sample was PBMCs. These receptors were collected from a man between 18 and 35 years old in good health and CMV-seropositive.

V gene TRBV6-6 combines with J gene TRBJ1-5; TRBD1 is a possible D gene (6 bases). Between the trimmed V and J ends, which lost 3 bases and 2 bases, there was a span of 14 bases. The germline gives CDR1 MNHNY, CDR2 SVGAGI (reference sequence). The CDR3 consists of 16 residues. The CDR3 region has the DNA TGTGCCAGCAGTTATTTGTCCAGGGGAGGCAATCAGCCCCAGCATTTT. Its translation: CASSYLSRGGNQPQHF.

Note on this clone: A read error may produce the germline difference seen at one junction end. The chain recombines TRBV28 with TRBJ1-1, with D perhaps matching TRBD1 (5 bases). The CDR3 has 14 amino acids. Germline assignment: CDR1 MDHEN and CDR2 SYDVKM. The CDR3 DNA reads as TGTGCCAACAGTTTACCACAGGTTCCCACTGAAACTTTCTTT. Protein sequence: CANSLPQVPTETFF.

This clone was detected a few times. J is TRBJ1-1 and V is TRBV6-6, with 10 nucleotides matching TRBD1. The CDR3 loop spans 13 amino acids. J lost 11 bases, V lost 6 bases, and 9 bases had no gene match. Germline values: CDR1 MNHNY, CDR2 SVGAGI (reference sequence). The CDR3 loop reads CASRPPGTGDAFF. The CDR3 DNA follows: TGTGCCAGCAGGCCCCCGGGGACAGGGGACGCTTTCTTT.

This chain links TRBV4-1 with TRBJ1-6; D is possibly TRBD1 (5 bases). CDR3 size: 16 residues. The V gene lost 4 bases and the J gene lost 10 bases, with 20 bases spanning the gap. From germline, CDR1 is MGHRA and CDR2 YSYEKL. The DNA of the CDR3 is TGCGCCAGCAGCCGCAGGGAAGGTCAGGCGGAATCACCCCTCCACTTT. Protein sequence: CASSRREGQAESPLHF.

This clone occurred a few times. The chain links TRBV19 to TRBJ1-2, with a weak D call TRBD1 (5 bases). The V and J ends lost 2 bases and 4 bases respectively, with 14 bases between them. The V gene's germline CDR1 is LNHDA and CDR2 SQIVND (reference sequence). The CDR3 is 15 residues long. The CDR3: CASSILTASFYGYTF. CDR3 nucleotides: TGTGCCAGTAGTATATTGACAGCGTCCTTCTATGGCTACACCTTC.

V usage is TRBV10-3 and J usage is TRBJ1-5; D gene unclear. Germline V gene sequence: CDR1 ENHRY, CDR2 SYGVKD. There are 15 residues in the CDR3. DNA of the CDR3: TGTGCTACGGGGAAGGACGGATATAGCAATCAGCCCCAGCATTTT. Encoded protein: CATGKDGYSNQPQHF.

The chain couples TRBV28 to TRBJ2-7, with D unresolved. CDR3 size: 16 residues. In germline, CDR1 is MDHEN, CDR2 SYDVKM. V was pared by 4 bases and J by 2 bases, with 18 bases between. The CDR3 nucleotides read TGTGCCAGCAGTTCCGAGGTGGGTGTGGCCGCCTACGAGCAGTACTTC. It is translated as CASSSEVGVAAYEQYF. Filled out from reference TRBV28 and TRBJ2-7, the complete variable domain reads DVKVTQSSRYLVKRTGEKVFLECVQDMDHENMFWYRQDPGLGLRLIYFSYDVKMKEKGDIPEGYSVSREKKERFSLILESASTNQTSMYLCASSSEVGVAAYEQYFGPGTRLTVT.

The chain has TRBV5-1 and TRBJ2-3, with TRBD2 identical over 12 bases. The CDR3 is 16 amino acids. Looked up from germline, CDR1 is SGHRS and CDR2 is YFSETQ. J gave up 1 base and V 7 bases, and 7 bases lay outside the gene matches. The CDR3 is CASGRRTSGGTDTQYF. Here the CDR3 DNA reads TGCGCCAGCGGAAGACGGACTAGCGGGGGCACAGATACGCAGTATTTT.

This clone was counted between two and nine times. The V gene is TRBV6-5, the J gene TRBJ1-2; weak D call: TRBD1 (5 bases). CDR3 length equals 11 residues. Trimming took off 8 bases at V and 2 bases at J, with 6 bases between the two ends. Germline CDR1 MNHEY, CDR2 SVGAGI. CDR3 sequence (DNA): TGTGCCAGCGCAGGGAACTATGGCTACACCTTC. Protein: CASAGNYGYTF.

V is TRBV5-4 and J is TRBJ1-1; D ambiguous. V gave up 4 bases and J gave up 1 base, with 11 bases separating them. Germline CDR1 SGHNT, CDR2 YYREEE (reference sequence). CDR3 length: 14 amino acids. CDR3 bases: TGTGCCAGCAGCCCCCCGGAGAGGAACACTGAAGCTTTCTTT. It encodes CASSPPERNTEAFF.

This clone was recorded a few times. The CDR3 DNA follows: TGTGCCAGCTCTCGGGATCCTTCCTACGAGCAGTACGTC. Translating it yields CASSRDPSYEQYV. This rearrangement joins TRBV18 to TRBJ2-7, with a possible D match to TRBD2 (5 bases). The V gene's germline CDR1 is KGHSH and CDR2 LQKENI. The CDR3 covers 13 residues. Trimming cost V 6 bases and J 1 base, with 10 bases left between them.

This clone showed up just once. The chain couples TRBV6-1 to TRBJ2-3; TRBD2 matches 7 bases. Germline V gene sequence: CDR1 MNHNS, CDR2 SASEGT. J was trimmed by 4 bases and V by 6 bases; bases with no gene match: 7. This CDR3 is 14 amino acids long. CDR3 nucleotides: TGTGCCAGCAGGGTCCAGCGGGGCCCAGATACGCAGTATTTT. Translated, it gives CASRVQRGPDTQYF.

This clone has a handful of counts. The CDR3 protein is CASSYPAGDTQYF. Written as DNA, the CDR3 is TGTGCCAGCAGTTACCCGGCAGGCGATACGCAGTATTTT. This sequence joins TRBV6-5 and TRBJ2-3; no clear D gene. Germline V lookup: CDR1 MNHEY, CDR2 SVGAGI. The CDR3 is 13 residues long. V lost 2 bases and J lost 6, with 9 bases in between.

The chain employs TRBV28 and TRBJ2-2, with 8 bases matching TRBD1. The CDR3 runs to 16 residues. Per germline, CDR1 MDHEN and CDR2 SYDVKM. The V segment lost 7 bases and the J segment 3 bases; nucleotides outside the gene matches: 10. CDR3 loop: CASNTDRVLDTGELFF. CDR3 DNA: TGTGCCAGCAATACGGACAGGGTATTGGACACCGGGGAGCTGTTTTTT.

V gene TRBV18 combines with J gene TRBJ1-3, with D unclear. V shed 1 base and J shed 2 bases, with 15 bases lying between them. Germline V gene lookup returns CDR1 KGHSH and CDR2 LQKENI. This CDR3 has 17 amino acids. CDR3 nucleotide sequence: TGTGCCAGCTCACCACAATTGAAGGAAGGAGCTGGAAACACCATATATTTT. Translated: CASSPQLKEGAGNTIYF.

As concerns this clone: One end of the junction does not line up with germline, which may come from a read error. The V gene is TRBV7-9, the J gene TRBJ1-1; D unresolved. Germline V gene lookup returns CDR1 SEHNR and CDR2 FQNEAQ (reference sequence). The CDR3 totals 15 residues. The CDR3 nucleotides read TGTTCCAGCAGCCTGCCCGTAGGAGGCGGCACTGAAGCTTTCTTT. As protein: CSSSLPVGGGTEAFF.

The chain carries TRBV6-5 and TRBJ1-1; possibly TRBD1 for D (5 bases). V was shortened by 0 bases and J by 5 bases, with 13 bases between the two germline ends. Germline lookup yields CDR1 MNHEY and CDR2 SVGAGI. The CDR3 extends over 15 amino acids. DNA of the CDR3: TGTGCCAGCAGTTACTCGATCGGGGGAGGAACTGAAGCTTTCTTT. It translates to CASSYSIGGGTEAFF.

This chain joins TRBV9 and TRBJ1-2; D may be TRBD1 (5 bases). The CDR3 runs 11 residues. Looked up from germline, CDR1 is SGDLS and CDR2 is YYNGEE. For the CDR3, the DNA is TGTTCGCAATGGACATTAACGGGCTACACCTTC. This translates into CSQWTLTGYTF.

The chain joins TRBV10-3 to TRBJ2-7; TRBD1 matches 7 bases. V lost 0 bases, J lost 3 bases, and 8 bases stayed unmatched. The CDR3 consists of 16 residues. Germline V gene data show CDR1 as ENHRY and CDR2 as SYGVKD. The CDR3 sequence: CAISESHRGVYYEQYF. The CDR3 region has the DNA TGTGCCATCAGTGAGTCTCACAGGGGAGTCTACTACGAGCAGTACTTC.